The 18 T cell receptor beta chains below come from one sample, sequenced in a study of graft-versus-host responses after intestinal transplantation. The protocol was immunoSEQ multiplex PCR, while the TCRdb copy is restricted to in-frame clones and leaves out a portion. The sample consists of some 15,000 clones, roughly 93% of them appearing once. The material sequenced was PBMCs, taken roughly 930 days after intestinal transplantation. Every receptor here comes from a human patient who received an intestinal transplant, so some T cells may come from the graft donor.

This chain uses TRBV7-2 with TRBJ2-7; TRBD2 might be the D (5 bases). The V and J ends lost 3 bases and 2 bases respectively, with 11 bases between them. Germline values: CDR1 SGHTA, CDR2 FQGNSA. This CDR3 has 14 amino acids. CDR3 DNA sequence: TGTGCCAGCAGCTTTAGGGAGCGGCCCTACGAGCAGTACTTC. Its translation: CASSFRERPYEQYF.

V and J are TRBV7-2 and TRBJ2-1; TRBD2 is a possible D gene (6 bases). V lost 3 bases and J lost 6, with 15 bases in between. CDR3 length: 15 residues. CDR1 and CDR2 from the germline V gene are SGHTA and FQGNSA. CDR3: CASSFSVQGGNEQFF. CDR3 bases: TGTGCCAGCAGCTTTTCCGTGCAGGGAGGCAATGAGCAGTTCTTC.

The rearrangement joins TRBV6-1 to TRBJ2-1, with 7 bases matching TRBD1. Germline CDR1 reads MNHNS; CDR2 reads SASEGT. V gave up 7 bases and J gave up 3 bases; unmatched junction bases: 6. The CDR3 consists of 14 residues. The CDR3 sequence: CASTHGDSYNEQFF. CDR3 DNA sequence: TGTGCCAGCACCCACGGGGACAGCTACAATGAGCAGTTCTTC.

In DNA form, the CDR3 reads TGTGCCAGCAGCGCGATTTGGGAGACCTACGAGCAGTACTTC. Its translation is CASSAIWETYEQYF. This chain joins TRBV7-9 and TRBJ2-7, with a tentative D call TRBD2 (5 bases). The germline V gene has CDR1 SEHNR and CDR2 FQNEAQ (reference sequence). The CDR3 length is 14 residues. The V gene lost 5 bases and the J gene lost 2 bases, with 13 bases spanning the gap.

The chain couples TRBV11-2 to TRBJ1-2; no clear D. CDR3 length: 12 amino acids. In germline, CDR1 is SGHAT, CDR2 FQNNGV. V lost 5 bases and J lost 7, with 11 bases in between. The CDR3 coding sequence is TGTGCCAGCAGCCTGAACCTGGGTGGCTACACCTTC. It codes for CASSLNLGGYTF.

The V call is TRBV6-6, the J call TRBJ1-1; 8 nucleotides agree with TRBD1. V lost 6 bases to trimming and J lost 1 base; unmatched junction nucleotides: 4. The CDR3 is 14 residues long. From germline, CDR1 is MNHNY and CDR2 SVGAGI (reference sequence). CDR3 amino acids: CASRPTGGNTEAFF. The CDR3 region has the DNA TGTGCCAGCAGGCCCACAGGGGGGAACACTGAAGCTTTCTTT.

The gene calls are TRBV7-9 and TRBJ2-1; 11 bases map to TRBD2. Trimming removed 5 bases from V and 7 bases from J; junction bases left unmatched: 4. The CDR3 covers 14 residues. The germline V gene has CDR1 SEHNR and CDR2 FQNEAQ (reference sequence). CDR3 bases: TGTGCCAGCAGCCCACTAGCGGGGGTAAATGAGCAGTTCTTC. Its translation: CASSPLAGVNEQFF.

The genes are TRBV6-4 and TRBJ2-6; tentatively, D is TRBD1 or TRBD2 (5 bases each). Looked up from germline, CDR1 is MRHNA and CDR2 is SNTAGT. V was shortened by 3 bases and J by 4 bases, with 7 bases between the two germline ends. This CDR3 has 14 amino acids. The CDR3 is CASSEGVGANVLTF. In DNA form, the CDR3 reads TGTGCCAGCAGTGAGGGGGTCGGGGCCAACGTCCTGACTTTC.

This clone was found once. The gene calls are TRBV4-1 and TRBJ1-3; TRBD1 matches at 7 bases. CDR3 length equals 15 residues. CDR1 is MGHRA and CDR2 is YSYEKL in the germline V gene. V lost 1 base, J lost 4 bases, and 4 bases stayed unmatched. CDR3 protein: CASSQAPGQGNTIYF. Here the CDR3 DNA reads TGCGCCAGCAGCCAAGCCCCGGGACAGGGAAACACCATATATTTT.

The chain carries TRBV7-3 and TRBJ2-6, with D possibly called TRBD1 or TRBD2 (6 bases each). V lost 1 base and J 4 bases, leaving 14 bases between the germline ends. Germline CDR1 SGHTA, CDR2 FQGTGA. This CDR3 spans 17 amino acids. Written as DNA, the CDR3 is TGTGCCAGCAGCTTAATGGGGGGCCCGGGAGGGGCCAACGTCCTGACTTTC. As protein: CASSLMGGPGGANVLTF.

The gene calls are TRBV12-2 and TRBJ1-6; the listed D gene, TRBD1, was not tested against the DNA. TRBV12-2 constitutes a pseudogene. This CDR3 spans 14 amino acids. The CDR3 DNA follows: TGTGCAAGTCGCCCCGGGACACCTAATTCACCCCTCCACTTT. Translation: CASRPGTPNSPLHF.

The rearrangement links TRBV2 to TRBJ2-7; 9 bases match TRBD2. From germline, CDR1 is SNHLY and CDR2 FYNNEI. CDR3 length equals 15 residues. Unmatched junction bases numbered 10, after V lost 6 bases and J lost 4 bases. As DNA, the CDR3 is TGTGCCAGCAGCCCTGAGGGCGGGGGGGCATACGAGCAGTACTTC. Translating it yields CASSPEGGGAYEQYF.

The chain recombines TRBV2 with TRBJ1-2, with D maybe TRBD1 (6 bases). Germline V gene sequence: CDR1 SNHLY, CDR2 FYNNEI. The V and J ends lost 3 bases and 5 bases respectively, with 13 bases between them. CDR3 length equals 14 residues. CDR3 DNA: TGTGCCAGCAGTGATTATACAGGGAGTTATGGCTACACCTTC. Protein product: CASSDYTGSYGYTF.

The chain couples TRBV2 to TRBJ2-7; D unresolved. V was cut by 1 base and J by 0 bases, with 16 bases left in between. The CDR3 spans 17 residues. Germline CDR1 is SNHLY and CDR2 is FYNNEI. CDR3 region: CASSEVPHGYSSYEQYF. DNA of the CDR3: TGTGCCAGCAGTGAAGTTCCCCATGGCTACAGCTCCTACGAGCAGTACTTC.

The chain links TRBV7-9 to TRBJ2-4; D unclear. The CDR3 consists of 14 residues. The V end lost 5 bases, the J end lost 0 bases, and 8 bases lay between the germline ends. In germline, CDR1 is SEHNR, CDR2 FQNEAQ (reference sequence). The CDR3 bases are TGTGCCAGCAGCCTAGACCTAGCCAAAAACATTCAGTACTTC. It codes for CASSLDLAKNIQYF.

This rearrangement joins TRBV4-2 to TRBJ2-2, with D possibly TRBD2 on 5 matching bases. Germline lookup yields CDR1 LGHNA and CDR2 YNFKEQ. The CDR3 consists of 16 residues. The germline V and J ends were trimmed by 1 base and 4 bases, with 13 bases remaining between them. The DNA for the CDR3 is TGTGCCAGCAGCCAAGCCACTAGTTCGCCCACCGGGGAGCTGTTTTTT. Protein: CASSQATSSPTGELFF.

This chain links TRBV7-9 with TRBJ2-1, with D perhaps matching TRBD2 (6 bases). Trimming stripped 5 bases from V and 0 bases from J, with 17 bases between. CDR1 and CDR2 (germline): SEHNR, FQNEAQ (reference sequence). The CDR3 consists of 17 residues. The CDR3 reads CASSGFGTPGSYNEQFF. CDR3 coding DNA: TGTGCCAGCAGCGGCTTCGGGACTCCCGGCTCCTACAATGAGCAGTTCTTC.

As DNA, the CDR3 is TGTGCCAGCACCCCGAGGGCCCAGGACTATGGCTACACCTTC. Protein product: CASTPRAQDYGYTF. The rearrangement uses TRBV7-9 and TRBJ1-2, with D unresolved. V gave up 7 bases and J gave up 3 bases, with 15 bases separating them. Germline-derived CDR1 and CDR2 are SEHNR and FQNEAQ (reference sequence). The CDR3 sequence is 14 residues long.